The T cell receptor beta chain described here comes from a study of T cell responses to AZD1222 COVID-19 vaccine. Notes on the study in general: Spike-wide coverage was observed for vaccine-associated CD4 TCRs, with dominant responses at 160-218 and 743-854. Repertoire sampling happened only post peak T cell response.

The data were produced by immunoSEQ multiplex PCR, yet TCRdb's version contains in-frame clones alone and is incomplete. Of roughly 190,000 clones listed, roughly nine tenths are singletons. Turning to this clone: Its antigen is unknown.

The germline V and J ends were trimmed by 0 bases and 0 bases, with 8 bases remaining between them. Looked up from germline, CDR1 is SGHRS and CDR2 is YFSETQ. CDR3 length: 15 amino acids. This TCR derives from an adult who received the AZD1222 COVID-19 vaccine. V and J are TRBV5-1 and TRBJ2-3; D gene ambiguous. Specimen: peripheral blood, collected 28 days after the second AZD1222 dose. The CDR3, as DNA: TGCGCCAGCAGCTTGGTTGGATATAGCACAGATACGCAGTATTTT. Translating gives CASSLVGYSTDTQYF.